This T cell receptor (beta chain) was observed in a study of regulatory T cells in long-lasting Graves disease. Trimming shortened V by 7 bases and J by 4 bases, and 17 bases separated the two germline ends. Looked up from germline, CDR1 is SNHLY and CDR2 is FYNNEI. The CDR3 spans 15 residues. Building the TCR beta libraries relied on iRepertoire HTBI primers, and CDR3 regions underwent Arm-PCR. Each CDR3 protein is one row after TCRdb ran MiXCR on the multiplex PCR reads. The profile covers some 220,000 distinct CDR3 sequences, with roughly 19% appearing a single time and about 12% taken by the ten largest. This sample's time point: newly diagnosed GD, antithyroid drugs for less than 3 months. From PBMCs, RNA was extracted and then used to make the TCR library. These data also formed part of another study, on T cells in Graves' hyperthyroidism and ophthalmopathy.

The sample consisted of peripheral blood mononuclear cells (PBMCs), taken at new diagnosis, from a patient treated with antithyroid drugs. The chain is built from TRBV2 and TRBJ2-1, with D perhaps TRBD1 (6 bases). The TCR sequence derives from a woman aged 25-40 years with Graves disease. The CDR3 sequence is CASTAFRTEYNEQFF. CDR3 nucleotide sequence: TGTGCCAGCACTGCGTTCCGGACAGAGTACAATGAGCAGTTCTTC.